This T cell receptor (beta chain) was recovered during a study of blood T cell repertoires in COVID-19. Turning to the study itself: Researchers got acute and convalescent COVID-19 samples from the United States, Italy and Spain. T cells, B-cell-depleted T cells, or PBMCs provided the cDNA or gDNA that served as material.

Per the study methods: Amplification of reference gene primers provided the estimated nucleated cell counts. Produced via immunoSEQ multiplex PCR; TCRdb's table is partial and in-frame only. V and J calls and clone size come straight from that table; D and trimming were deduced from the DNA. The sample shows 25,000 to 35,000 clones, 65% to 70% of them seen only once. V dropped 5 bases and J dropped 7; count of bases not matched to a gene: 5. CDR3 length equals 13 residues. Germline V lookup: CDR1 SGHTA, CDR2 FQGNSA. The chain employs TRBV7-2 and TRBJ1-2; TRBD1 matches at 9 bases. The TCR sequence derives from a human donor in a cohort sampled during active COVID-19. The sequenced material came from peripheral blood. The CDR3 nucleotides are TGTGCCAGCAGCCAGGGGACAGGGATTGGCTACACCTTC. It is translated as CASSQGTGIGYTF.